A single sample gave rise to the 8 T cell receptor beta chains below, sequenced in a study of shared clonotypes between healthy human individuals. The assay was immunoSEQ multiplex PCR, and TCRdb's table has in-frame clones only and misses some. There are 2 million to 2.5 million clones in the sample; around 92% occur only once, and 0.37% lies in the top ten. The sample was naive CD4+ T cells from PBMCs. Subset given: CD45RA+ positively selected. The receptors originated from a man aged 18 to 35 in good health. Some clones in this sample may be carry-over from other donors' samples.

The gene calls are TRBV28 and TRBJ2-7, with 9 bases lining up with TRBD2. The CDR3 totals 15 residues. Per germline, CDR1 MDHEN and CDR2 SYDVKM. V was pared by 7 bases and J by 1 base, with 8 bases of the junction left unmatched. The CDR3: CASTEMTSGSYEQYF. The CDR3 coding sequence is TGTGCCAGCACGGAGATGACTAGCGGTTCCTACGAGCAGTACTTC.

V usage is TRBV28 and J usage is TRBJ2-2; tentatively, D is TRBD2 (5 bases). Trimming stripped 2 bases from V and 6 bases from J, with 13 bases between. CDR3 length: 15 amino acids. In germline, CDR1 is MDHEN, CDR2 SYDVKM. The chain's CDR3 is CASSLPSGGPGELFF. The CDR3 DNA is TGTGCCAGCAGTTTACCTAGTGGAGGTCCCGGGGAGCTGTTTTTT.

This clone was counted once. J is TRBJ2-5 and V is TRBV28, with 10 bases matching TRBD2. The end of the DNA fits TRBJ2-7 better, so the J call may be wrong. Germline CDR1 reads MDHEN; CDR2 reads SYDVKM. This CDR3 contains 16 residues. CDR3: CATLAGFTTPSYEQYF. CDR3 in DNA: TGTGCCACACTAGCGGGATTCACTACCCCCTCCTACGAGCAGTACTTC.

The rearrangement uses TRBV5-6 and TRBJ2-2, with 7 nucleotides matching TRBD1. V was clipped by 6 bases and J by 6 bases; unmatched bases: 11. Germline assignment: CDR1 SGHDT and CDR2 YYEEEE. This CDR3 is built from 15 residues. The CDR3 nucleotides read TGTGCCAGCACCCTAGGACAGGTGTGGTCCGGGGAGCTGTTTTTT. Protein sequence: CASTLGQVWSGELFF.

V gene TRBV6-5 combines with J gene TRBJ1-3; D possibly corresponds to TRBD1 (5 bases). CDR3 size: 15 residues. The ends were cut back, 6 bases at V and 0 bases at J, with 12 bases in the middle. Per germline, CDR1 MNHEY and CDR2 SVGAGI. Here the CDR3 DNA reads TGTGCCAGCAGGCTCGAGGGGACCTCTGGAAACACCATATATTTT. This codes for CASRLEGTSGNTIYF.

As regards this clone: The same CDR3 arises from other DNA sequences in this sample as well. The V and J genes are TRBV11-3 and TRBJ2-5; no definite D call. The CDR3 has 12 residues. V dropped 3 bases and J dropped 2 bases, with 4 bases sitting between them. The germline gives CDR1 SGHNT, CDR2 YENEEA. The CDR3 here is CASSLGQETQYF. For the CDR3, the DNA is TGTGCCAGCAGCTTGGGACAAGAGACCCAGTACTTC.

The CDR3 protein is CASSLVGTGDEKLFF. Written as DNA, the CDR3 is TGCGCCAGCAGCTTGGTCGGGACAGGGGATGAAAAACTGTTTTTT. The chain links TRBV5-1 to TRBJ1-4; TRBD1 aligns across 10 bases. The junction had 2 bases not matched to a gene; V was cut back by 0 bases and J by 6 bases. The CDR3 length is 15 residues. Germline assignment: CDR1 SGHRS and CDR2 YFSETQ. The full variable domain, with the rest looked up from reference TRBV5-1 and TRBJ1-4, is KAGVTQTPRYLIKTRGQQVTLSCSPISGHRSVSWYQQTPGQGLQFLFEYFSETQRNKGNFPGRFSGRQFSNSRSEMNVSTLELGDSALYLCASSLVGTGDEKLFFGSGTQLSVL.

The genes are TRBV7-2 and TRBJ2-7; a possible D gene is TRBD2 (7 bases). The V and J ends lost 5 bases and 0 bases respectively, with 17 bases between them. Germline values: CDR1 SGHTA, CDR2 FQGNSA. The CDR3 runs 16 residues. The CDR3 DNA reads TGTGCCAGCAGCATAGGGGGGGGAGGGAGCTCCTACGAGCAGTACTTC. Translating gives CASSIGGGGSSYEQYF.